The rows below give T cell receptor beta chains drawn from one sample of a study of cytomegalovirus exposure and HLA in healthy donors. Repertoires were generated with immunoSEQ multiplex PCR, while TCRdb's copy carries only in-frame clones and drops some. Of roughly 160,000 clones in the sample, approximately 76% are singletons; the top ten hold 5.4%. Input material: PBMCs. Every receptor here comes from a woman aged 18-35 years in good health and CMV-seropositive. CDR3s include the opening cysteine and the closing phenylalanine or tryptophan. D genes are given only for firm matches. Some rows have no size entry. The others give once, few or many, or a class for an expanded clone.

D gene,clone size,CDR3 length,J gene,V gene,CDR3 protein,CDR3 DNA
NA,NA,15,TRBJ1-3,TRBV29-1,CSVMAAELYGNTIYF,TGCAGCGTTATGGCCGCGGAACTCTACGGAAACACCATATATTTT
NA,once,16,TRBJ2-7,TRBV6-6,CASSGPGGTGFYEQYF,TGTGCCAGCAGTGGGCCGGGGGGGACAGGGTTCTACGAGCAGTACTTC
TRBD1,NA,16,TRBJ1-1,TRBV7-2,CASSMRNRGLGAEAFF,TGTGCCAGCAGCATGAGAAACAGGGGGCTAGGAGCTGAAGCTTTCTTT
NA,NA,17,TRBJ2-5,TRBV28,CASSTDPGGGGEGTQYF,TGTGCCAGCAGTACCGACCCGGGGGGCGGCGGTGAAGGGACCCAGTACTTC
NA,few,14,TRBJ1-4,TRBV9,CASSVGGNNEKLFF,TGTGCCAGCAGCGTGGGGGGTAATAATGAAAAACTGTTTTTT
NA,NA,16,TRBJ2-1,TRBV6-5,CASSYSSLLGANEQFF,TGTGCCAGCAGTTACTCGAGCTTGCTGGGGGCCAATGAGCAGTTCTTC
TRBD2,NA,16,TRBJ2-2,TRBV27,CASSPEAGGPPGELFF,TGTGCCAGCAGTCCTGAAGCGGGGGGCCCTCCCGGGGAGCTGTTTTTT
NA,NA,13,TRBJ1-2,TRBV7-2,CASSRGGDYGYTF,TGTGCCAGCAGCCGGGGGGGGGACTATGGCTACACCTTC
TRBD1,NA,14,TRBJ1-1,TRBV2,CASSAGTANTEAFF,TGTGCCAGCAGCGCCGGGACAGCAAACACTGAAGCTTTCTTT
NA,NA,15,TRBJ2-6,TRBV7-2,CASSLRGPRANVLTF,TGTGCCAGCAGCTTACGGGGTCCTCGGGCCAACGTCCTGACTTTC
NA,NA,15,TRBJ1-1,TRBV28,CASSLNPSGVTEAFF,TGTGCCAGCAGTTTAAATCCCTCGGGTGTCACTGAAGCTTTCTTT
TRBD1,NA,15,TRBJ1-2,TRBV28,CASSPGGRANYGYTF,TGTGCCAGCAGTCCAGGGGGCAGGGCAAACTATGGCTACACCTTC
NA,NA,15,TRBJ2-1,TRBV7-3,CASSLSWGPLSEQFF,TGTGCCAGCAGCTTATCTTGGGGGCCATTGAGTGAGCAGTTCTTC
NA,few,15,TRBJ2-2,TRBV6-4,CASSERAGDTGELFF,TGTGCCAGCAGTGAAAGGGCAGGGGACACCGGGGAGCTGTTTTTT
NA,few,14,TRBJ2-3,TRBV2,CASSWGLVQDTQYF,TGTGCCAGCAGCTGGGGGCTAGTTCAAGATACGCAGTATTTT
NA,NA,17,TRBJ2-7,TRBV7-2,CASSFNGDSYVTYEQYF,TGTGCCAGCAGCTTTAACGGAGACTCGTATGTGACCTACGAGCAGTACTTC
TRBD1,NA,16,TRBJ2-6,TRBV19,CASSMDRGSGANVPTF,TGTGCCAGTAGTATGGACAGGGGCTCTGGGGCCAACGTCCCGACTTTC
NA,NA,13,TRBJ1-1,TRBV7-9,CASSLTGRTEAFF,TGTGCCAGCAGTTTAACAGGGCGAACTGAAGCTTTCTTT
TRBD1,NA,18,TRBJ2-6,TRBV5-1,CASSWETGIPSGANVLTF,TGCGCCAGCAGCTGGGAGACAGGGATACCCTCTGGGGCCAACGTCCTGACTTTC
TRBD1,NA,16,TRBJ2-2,TRBV7-3,CASSLAGQGATGELFF,TGTGCCAGCAGCTTAGCCGGACAGGGGGCGACCGGGGAGCTGTTTTTT
NA,once,13,TRBJ2-1,TRBV6-1,CASSRDTYNEQFF,TGTGCCAGCAGTAGGGACACATACAATGAGCAGTTCTTC
NA,NA,16,TRBJ2-3,TRBV2,CASSEELALITDTQYF,TGTGCCAGCAGTGAGGAACTAGCACTTATTACAGATACGCAGTATTTT
TRBD2,NA,15,TRBJ2-2,TRBV7-3,CASSPIAGGHGELFF,TGTGCCAGCAGCCCTATAGCGGGGGGGCACGGGGAGCTGTTTTTT
TRBD2,NA,21,TRBJ2-3,TRBV19,CASSTWGPLAGGLPHRDTQYF,TGTGCCAGTAGTACGTGGGGGCCTCTAGCGGGGGGCCTTCCCCACCGAGATACGCAGTATTTT
TRBD1,NA,15,TRBJ1-3,TRBV11-1,CASSLTGTDGNTIYF,TGTGCCAGCAGCCTAACCGGGACAGACGGAAACACCATATATTTT
TRBD1,NA,16,TRBJ2-2,TRBV11-2,CASSLQIGGYTGELFF,TGTGCCAGCAGCTTACAAATAGGGGGCTACACCGGGGAGCTGTTTTTT
NA,NA,13,TRBJ1-2,TRBV6-6,CASSLGDSYGYTF,TGTGCCAGCAGTTTGGGGGACTCCTATGGCTACACCTTC
TRBD2,once,15,TRBJ2-1,TRBV10-3,CAISSLAGGRDEQFF,TGTGCCATCAGTTCACTAGCGGGGGGTCGGGATGAGCAGTTCTTC
NA,few,14,TRBJ2-1,TRBV5-1,CASSAGQSYNEQFF,TGCGCCAGCAGCGCGGGACAGAGTTACAATGAGCAGTTCTTC
TRBD1,NA,15,TRBJ1-1,TRBV9,CASNTGVEENTEAFF,TGTGCCAGCAATACAGGGGTAGAAGAGAACACTGAAGCTTTCTTT
TRBD1,NA,14,TRBJ2-5,TRBV7-2,CASSPGQGRGTQYF,TGTGCCAGCAGCCCTGGACAGGGTCGGGGGACCCAGTACTTC
NA,NA,14,TRBJ1-1,TRBV7-9,CASSLAGVNTEAFF,TGTGCCAGCAGCTTAGCAGGGGTGAACACTGAAGCTTTCTTT
NA,NA,14,TRBJ2-4,TRBV4-1,CASSQGGDPVIQYF,TGCGCCAGCAGCCAAGGAGGAGACCCGGTCATTCAGTACTTC
TRBD1,few,15,TRBJ1-1,TRBV5-1,CASSLEGARGTEAFF,TGCGCCAGCAGCTTGGAGGGGGCGCGGGGCACTGAAGCTTTCTTT
TRBD1,NA,13,TRBJ2-1,TRBV29-1,CSVRGTGFNEQFF,TGCAGCGTTAGAGGGACAGGGTTCAATGAGCAGTTCTTC
NA,NA,14,TRBJ1-3,TRBV29-1,CSVAVAGSGNTIYF,TGCAGCGTTGCCGTTGCAGGGTCTGGAAACACCATATATTTT
TRBD1,NA,14,TRBJ1-2,TRBV7-9,CASSLTGVDYGYTF,TGTGCCAGCAGCTTGACAGGGGTCGACTATGGCTACACCTTC
NA,few,14,TRBJ1-6,TRBV7-9,CASRAEAGDSPLHF,TGTGCCAGCAGAGCCGAGGCTGGTGATTCACCCCTCCACTTT
TRBD1,NA,13,TRBJ1-5,TRBV9,CASGDRGNQPQHF,TGTGCCAGCGGGGACAGAGGGAATCAGCCCCAGCATTTT
NA,NA,13,TRBJ2-3,TRBV11-1,CASSQTSPSAQYF,TGTGCCAGCAGCCAAACTTCACCTTCCGCGCAGTATTTT
NA,NA,17,TRBJ1-5,TRBV28,CACAGGRERRDNQPQHF,TGTGCCTGCGCGGGGGGCCGAGAGAGGCGGGACAATCAGCCCCAGCATTTT
TRBD2,NA,15,TRBJ2-3,TRBV6-1,CASSGGTSLGDTQYF,TGTGCCAGCAGTGGTGGGACTAGTTTAGGAGATACGCAGTATTTT
TRBD2,once,14,TRBJ2-3,TRBV29-1,CSVGTSGPTDTQYF,TGCAGCGTTGGGACTAGCGGACCCACAGATACGCAGTATTTT
NA,few,13,TRBJ2-1,TRBV29-1,CSVARGRPNEQFF,TGCAGCGTTGCGCGGGGCAGGCCCAATGAGCAGTTCTTC
NA,NA,16,TRBJ2-1,TRBV4-1,CASSQEGVPSYNEQFF,TGCGCCAGCAGCCAAGAGGGAGTTCCGTCCTACAATGAGCAGTTCTTC
NA,NA,19,TRBJ1-4,TRBV28,CASSLFSWGRGSSHEKLFF,TGTGCCAGCAGTTTATTTTCTTGGGGCAGGGGCTCTTCCCATGAAAAACTGTTTTTT
NA,NA,15,TRBJ2-7,TRBV28,CASSLRFRILYEQYF,TGTGCCAGCAGTTTAAGGTTCAGGATCCTCTACGAGCAGTACTTC
NA,NA,15,TRBJ2-5,TRBV28,CASNERRGLTETQYF,TGTGCCAGCAACGAGAGGAGGGGATTGACGGAGACCCAGTACTTC
TRBD1,NA,16,TRBJ2-5,TRBV19,CASKNRDRGLGETQYF,TGTGCCAGTAAGAACAGGGACAGGGGGCTTGGTGAGACCCAGTACTTC
TRBD1,NA,17,TRBJ1-2,TRBV28,CASRLPGQGGSGHGYTF,TGTGCCAGCAGGCTGCCGGGACAGGGTGGGTCGGGCCATGGCTACACCTTC
NA,NA,14,TRBJ2-7,TRBV2,CATADPSSSYEQYF,TGTGCCACAGCGGACCCTTCTTCCTCCTACGAGCAGTACTTC
TRBD1,NA,21,TRBJ1-4,TRBV19,CASSIPGQDPSHHATNEKLFF,TGTGCCAGTAGTATCCCCGGACAGGACCCAAGCCATCATGCAACTAATGAAAAACTGTTTTTT
TRBD2,NA,15,TRBJ2-3,TRBV4-2,CASSQGLAGGDTQYF,TGTGCCAGCAGCCAGGGACTAGCGGGGGGAGATACGCAGTATTTT
TRBD1,NA,16,TRBJ1-1,TRBV5-1,CASSLEGAIMNTEAFF,TGCGCCAGCAGCTTAGAGGGGGCCATTATGAACACTGAAGCTTTCTTT
NA,few,15,TRBJ1-1,TRBV4-3,CASSQKMGEGTEAFF,TGCGCCAGCAGCCAGAAAATGGGAGAGGGCACTGAAGCTTTCTTT
NA,few,15,TRBJ1-4,TRBV19,CASSISPAGREKLFF,TGTGCCAGTAGTATCTCGCCCGCCGGGAGAGAAAAACTGTTTTTT
NA,NA,15,TRBJ2-5,TRBV9,CASSVVPAGFETQYF,TGTGCCAGCAGCGTAGTCCCAGCCGGGTTCGAGACCCAGTACTTC
TRBD1,NA,16,TRBJ1-3,TRBV2,CASSERQGAYGNTIYF,TGTGCCAGCAGTGAGCGGCAGGGGGCTTATGGAAACACCATATATTTT